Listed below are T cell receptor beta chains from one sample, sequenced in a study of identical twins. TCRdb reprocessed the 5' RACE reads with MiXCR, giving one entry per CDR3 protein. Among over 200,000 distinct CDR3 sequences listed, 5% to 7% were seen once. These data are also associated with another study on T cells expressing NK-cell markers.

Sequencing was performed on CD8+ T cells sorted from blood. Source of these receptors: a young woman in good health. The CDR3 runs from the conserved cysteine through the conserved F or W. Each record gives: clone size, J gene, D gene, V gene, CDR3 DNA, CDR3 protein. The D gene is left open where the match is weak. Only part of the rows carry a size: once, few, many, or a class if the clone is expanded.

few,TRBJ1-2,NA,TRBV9,TGTGCCAGCAGATCCTTCCAGGGAGGTGGTGGCTACACCTTC,CASRSFQGGGGYTF
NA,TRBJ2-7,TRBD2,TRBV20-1,TGCAGTGCAACCGGGACTACGTTTTACGAGCAGTACTTC,CSATGTTFYEQYF
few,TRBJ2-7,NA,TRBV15,TGTGCCACCAGCAGAGACGGGACACCGAGATTATACGAGCAGTGCTTC,CATSRDGTPRLYEQCF
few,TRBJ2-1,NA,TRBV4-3,TGCGCCAGCAGCCAAGCTAAGCGGAGCTCCCCTAATGAGCAGTTCTTC,CASSQAKRSSPNEQFF
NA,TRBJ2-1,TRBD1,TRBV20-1,TGCAGTGCTAGTTCAGGTGGACAGGGTTACAATGAGCAGTTCTTC,CSASSGGQGYNEQFF
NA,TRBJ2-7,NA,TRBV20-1,TGCAGTGCTAACGCCATTGACGAGCAGTACTTC,CSANAIDEQYF
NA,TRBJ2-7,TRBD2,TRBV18,TGTGCCAGCTCAAAACCTAGCGGCACACCCTACGAGCAGTACTTC,CASSKPSGTPYEQYF
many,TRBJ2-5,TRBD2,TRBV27,TGTGCCAGCAGTTTAGGAGCGGGGGGGCCCCAAGAGACCCAGTACTTC,CASSLGAGGPQETQYF
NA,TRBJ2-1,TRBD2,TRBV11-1,TGTGCCAGCAGCTTAGTTGTGGGACTAGTAGATGAGCAGTTCTTC,CASSLVVGLVDEQFF
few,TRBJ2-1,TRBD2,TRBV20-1,TGCAGTGCTAGAGAATTGGCGGGAGGTATTGAGCAGTTCTTC,CSARELAGGIEQFF
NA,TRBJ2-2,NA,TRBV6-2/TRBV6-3,TGTGCCAGCACAAGAACCGGGGAGCTGTTTTTT,CASTRTGELFF
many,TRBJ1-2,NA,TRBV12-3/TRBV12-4,TGTGCCAGCAGTCTTAACATACAGAGGGGAGGCTACACCTTC,CASSLNIQRGGYTF
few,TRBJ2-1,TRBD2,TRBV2,TGTGCCAGCTCCTCCCCAGCGGGGAGTAAGGAGGAGCAGTTCTTC,CASSSPAGSKEEQFF
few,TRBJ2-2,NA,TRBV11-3,TGTGCCAGCAGCTTAGTTCCGTGGGGGAGCACCGGGGAGCTGTTTTTT,CASSLVPWGSTGELFF
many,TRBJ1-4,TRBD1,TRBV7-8,TGTGCCAGCAGCTTAGGGACAGGGGCTGAAAAACTGTTTTTT,CASSLGTGAEKLFF
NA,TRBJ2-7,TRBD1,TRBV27,TGTGCCAGCAGTCCGGGGACAGTTACCTACGAGCAGTACTTC,CASSPGTVTYEQYF
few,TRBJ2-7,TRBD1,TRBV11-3,TGTGCCAGCAGCTTAGAAGACCGGGACAGGGACTACGAGCAGTACTTC,CASSLEDRDRDYEQYF
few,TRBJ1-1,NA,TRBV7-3,TGTGCCAGCAGCACCGGGGACACTGAAGCTTTCTTT,CASSTGDTEAFF
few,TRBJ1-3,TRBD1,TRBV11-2,TGTGCCAGCAGCTCTCGGACAGGGGAGGAAGACACCATATATTTT,CASSSRTGEEDTIYF
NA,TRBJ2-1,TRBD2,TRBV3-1,TGTGCCAGCAGCCAAGAAAGGCGGGAGCATGAGCAGTTCTTC,CASSQERREHEQFF
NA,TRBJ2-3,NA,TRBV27,TGTGCCAGCAGTTTAAGGGGGTTCACAGATACGCAGTATTTT,CASSLRGFTDTQYF
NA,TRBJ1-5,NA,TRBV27,TGTGCCAGCAGCTATGGACGGGTCAATCAGCCCCAGCATTTT,CASSYGRVNQPQHF
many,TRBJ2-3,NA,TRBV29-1,TGCAGCGTTGACGGGTCCGCCACAGATACGCAGTATTTT,CSVDGSATDTQYF
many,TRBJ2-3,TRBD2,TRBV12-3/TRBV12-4,TGTGCCAGCAGTTTAGTCGCTAGCGGGGATACGCAGTATTTT,CASSLVASGDTQYF
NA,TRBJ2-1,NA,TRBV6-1,TGTGCCAGCAGTGAACCACAGTACAATGAGCAGTTCTTC,CASSEPQYNEQFF
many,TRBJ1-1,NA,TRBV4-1,TGCGCCAGCAGCACTGGGGGTACTGAAGCTTTCTTT,CASSTGGTEAFF
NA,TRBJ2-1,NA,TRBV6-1,TGTGCCAGCAGTACGGGGGATTACAATGAGCAGTTCTTC,CASSTGDYNEQFF
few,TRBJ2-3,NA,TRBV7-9,TGTGCCAGCAGCTTCCTTAGAGCGGGCTCCCGCACAGATACGCAGTATTTT,CASSFLRAGSRTDTQYF
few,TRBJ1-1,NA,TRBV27,TGTGCCAGCGCGGGGGGGGGCCCGTGGGCTTTCTTT,CASAGGGPWAFF
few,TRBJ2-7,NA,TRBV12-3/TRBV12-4,TGTGCCAGCAGTTTCCAGGCGAGCTCCTACGAGCAGTACTTC,CASSFQASSYEQYF
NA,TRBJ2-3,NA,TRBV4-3,TGCGCCTGCAGCCAAGTACGCGGGGCAGATACGCAGTATTTT,CACSQVRGADTQYF
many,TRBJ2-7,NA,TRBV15,TGTGCCACCAAGGTTGAATACGAGCAGTACTTC,CATKVEYEQYF
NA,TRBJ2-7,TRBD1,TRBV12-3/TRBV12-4,TGTGCCAGCAGACCCACAGGGGGCATCGGGGACGAGCAGTACTTC,CASRPTGGIGDEQYF
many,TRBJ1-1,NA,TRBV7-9,TGTGCCAGCAGCTCTGTGGGGGGTGAAGCTTTCTTT,CASSSVGGEAFF
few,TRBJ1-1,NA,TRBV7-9,TGTGCCAGCAGCTCCAACACGGGGGCGCGCACTGAAGCTTTCTTT,CASSSNTGARTEAFF
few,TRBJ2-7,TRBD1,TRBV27,TGTGCCAGCAGTTTAGAGGGACAGGCTCTCATCTACGAGCAGTACTTC,CASSLEGQALIYEQYF
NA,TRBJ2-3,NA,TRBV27,TGTGCCAGCAGTCCCTTAGTAGTAGATACGCAGTATTTT,CASSPLVVDTQYF
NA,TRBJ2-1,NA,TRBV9,TGTGCCAGCAGCTCTGGTGGGCATGAGCAGTTCTTC,CASSSGGHEQFF
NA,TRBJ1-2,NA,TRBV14,TGTGCCAGCAGGAAAGGGTTCGGAAGAGATAACTATGGCTACACCTTC,CASRKGFGRDNYGYTF
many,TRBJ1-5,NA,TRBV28,TGTGCCAGCAGCCTCCGTAGCAATCAGCCCCAGCATTTT,CASSLRSNQPQHF
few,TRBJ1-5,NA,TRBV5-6,TGTGCCAGCAGGGGTTGGGGAGAGAATCAGCCCCAGCATTTT,CASRGWGENQPQHF
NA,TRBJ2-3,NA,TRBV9,TGTGCCAGCAGCGCCTTGTTGGCAGATACGCAGTATTTT,CASSALLADTQYF
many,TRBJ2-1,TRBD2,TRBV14,TGTGCCAGCAGCCAGTTTGTTTCCGGGAGGGGGGAGCAGTTCTTC,CASSQFVSGRGEQFF
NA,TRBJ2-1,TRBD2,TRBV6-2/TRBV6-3,TGTGCCAGCGCTGGACGGGTTTATTTCAGCGGGAGGCCGAATGAGCAGTTCTTC,CASAGRVYFSGRPNEQFF
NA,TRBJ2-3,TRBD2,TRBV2,TGTGCCAGCAGGTTACCCGGACTAGCGGTCACAGATACGCAGTATTTT,CASRLPGLAVTDTQYF
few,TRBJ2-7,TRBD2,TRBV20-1,TGCAGTGCTAGAAGTCTAGCGGTCCTCTCCTACGAGCAGTACTTC,CSARSLAVLSYEQYF
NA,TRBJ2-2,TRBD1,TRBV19,TGTGCCAGTAGTACAGGGGGCAACACCGGGGAGCTGTTTTTT,CASSTGGNTGELFF
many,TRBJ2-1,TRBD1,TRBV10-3,TGTGCCATCAGTGAGAGGTACAGGGGGTACAATGAGCAGTTCTTC,CAISERYRGYNEQFF
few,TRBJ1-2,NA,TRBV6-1,TGTGCCAGCCAAGGGGAGGATCCAAACTATGGCTACACCTTC,CASQGEDPNYGYTF
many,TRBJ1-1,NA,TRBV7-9,TGTGCCACCCCTGATCAGGGTTCGAACACTGAAGCTTTCTTT,CATPDQGSNTEAFF
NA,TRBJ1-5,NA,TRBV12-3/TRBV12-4,TGTGCCACCCACGGGGGTGGCAATCAGCCCCAGCATTTT,CATHGGGNQPQHF
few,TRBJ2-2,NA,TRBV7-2,TGTGCCAGCAGCTTATGGGGGGCCAACAGGGAGCTGTTTTTT,CASSLWGANRELFF
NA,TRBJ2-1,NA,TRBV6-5,TGTGCCAGCAGACGGACAGCTAATGAGCAGTTCTTC,CASRRTANEQFF
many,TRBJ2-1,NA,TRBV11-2,TGTGCCAGCAGCCGCTTGGGGCGGGACAAGTTCTTC,CASSRLGRDKFF
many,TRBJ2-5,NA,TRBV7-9,TGTGCCAGCAGCTTATTCGGCGTTGAGACCCAGTACTTC,CASSLFGVETQYF
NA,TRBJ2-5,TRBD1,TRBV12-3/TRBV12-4,TGTGCCAGCACCCGGGACAGGAAAGAGACCCAGTACTTC,CASTRDRKETQYF
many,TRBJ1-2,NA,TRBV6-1,TGTGCCAGCAGTCCCCGACAGGACTACTTGCAGGGCTACACCTTC,CASSPRQDYLQGYTF
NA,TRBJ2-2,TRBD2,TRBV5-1,TGCGCCAGCAGCTTGGGGCCTAGCGGGGGTTCCGGGGAGCTGTTTTTT,CASSLGPSGGSGELFF
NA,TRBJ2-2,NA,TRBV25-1,TGTGCCAGCAGGGAAAGGAACACCGGGGAGCTGTTTTTT,CASRERNTGELFF